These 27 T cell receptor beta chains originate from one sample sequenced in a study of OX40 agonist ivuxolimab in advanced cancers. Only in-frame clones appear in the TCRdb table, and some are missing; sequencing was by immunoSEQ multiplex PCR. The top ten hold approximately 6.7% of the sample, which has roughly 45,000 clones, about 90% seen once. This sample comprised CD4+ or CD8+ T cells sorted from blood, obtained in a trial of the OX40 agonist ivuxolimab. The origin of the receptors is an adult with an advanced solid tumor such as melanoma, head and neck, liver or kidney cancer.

As DNA, the CDR3 is TGTGCCAGCAGTACGACACCCCGGATGAACACTGAAGCTTTCTTT. This codes for CASSTTPRMNTEAFF. The chain is built from TRBV7-9 and TRBJ1-1, with no clear D. CDR3 length: 15 residues. CDR1 is SEHNR, CDR2 FQNEAQ, per germline (reference sequence). Trimming shortened V by 6 bases and J by 0 bases, and 14 bases separated the two germline ends.

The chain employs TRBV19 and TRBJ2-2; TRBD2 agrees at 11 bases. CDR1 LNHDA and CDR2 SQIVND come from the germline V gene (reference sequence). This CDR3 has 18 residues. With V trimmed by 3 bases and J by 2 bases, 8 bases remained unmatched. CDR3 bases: TGTGCCAGTAGTATCCTGGGACTAGCGGAGCCAAACACCGGGGAGCTGTTTTTT. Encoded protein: CASSILGLAEPNTGELFF. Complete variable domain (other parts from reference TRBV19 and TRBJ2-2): DGGITQSPKYLFRKEGQNVTLSCEQNLNHDAMYWYRQDPGQGLRLIYYSQIVNDFQKGDIAEGYSVSREKKESFPLTVTSAQKNPTAFYLCASSILGLAEPNTGELFFGEGSRLTVL.

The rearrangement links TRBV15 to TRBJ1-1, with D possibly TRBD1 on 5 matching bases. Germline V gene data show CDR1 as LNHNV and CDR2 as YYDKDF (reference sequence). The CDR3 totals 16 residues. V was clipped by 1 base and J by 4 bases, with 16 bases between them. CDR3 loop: CATSRGQGHGGTEAFF. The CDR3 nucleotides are TGTGCCACCAGCAGAGGGCAGGGCCACGGGGGCACTGAAGCTTTCTTT.

The DNA for the CDR3 is TGTGCCAGCAGTGACACTAGCGGCTCCTACAATGAGCAGTTCTTC. It encodes CASSDTSGSYNEQFF. The chain uses TRBV2 and TRBJ2-1; 8 bases match TRBD2. Germline loops: CDR1 SNHLY, CDR2 FYNNEI. V lost 3 bases and J lost 0; bases outside the gene matches: 1. The CDR3 loop spans 15 amino acids.

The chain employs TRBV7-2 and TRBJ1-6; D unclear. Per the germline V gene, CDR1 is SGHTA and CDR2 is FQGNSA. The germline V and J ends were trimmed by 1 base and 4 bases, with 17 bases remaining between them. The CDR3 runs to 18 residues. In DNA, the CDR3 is TGTGCCAGCAGCTTAGGTTCCGGCGGCCACCGTTATAATTCACCCCTCCACTTT. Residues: CASSLGSGGHRYNSPLHF.

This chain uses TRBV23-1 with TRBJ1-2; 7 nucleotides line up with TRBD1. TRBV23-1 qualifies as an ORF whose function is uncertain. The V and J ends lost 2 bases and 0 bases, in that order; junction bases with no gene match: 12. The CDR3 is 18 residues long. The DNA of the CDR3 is TGCGCCAGCAGTCAACCGGCCAGGGGGGTGTTAGCTAACTATGGCTACACCTTC. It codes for CASSQPARGVLANYGYTF.

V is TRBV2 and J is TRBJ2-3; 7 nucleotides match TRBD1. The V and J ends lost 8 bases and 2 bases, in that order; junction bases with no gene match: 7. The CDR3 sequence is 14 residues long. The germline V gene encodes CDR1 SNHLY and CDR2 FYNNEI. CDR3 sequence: CASGTESFTDTQYF. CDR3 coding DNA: TGTGCCAGCGGGACAGAGTCCTTCACAGATACGCAGTATTTT.

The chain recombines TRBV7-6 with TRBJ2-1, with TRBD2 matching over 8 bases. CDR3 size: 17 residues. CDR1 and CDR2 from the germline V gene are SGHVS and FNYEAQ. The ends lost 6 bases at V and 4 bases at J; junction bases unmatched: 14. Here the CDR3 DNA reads TGTGCCAGCAGTTCGCAATCTTGGCGGGGGGCATACAATGAGCAGTTCTTC. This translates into CASSSQSWRGAYNEQFF.

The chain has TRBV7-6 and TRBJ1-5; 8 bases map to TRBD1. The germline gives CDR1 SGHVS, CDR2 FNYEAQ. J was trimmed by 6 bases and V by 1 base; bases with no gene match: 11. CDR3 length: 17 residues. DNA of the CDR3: TGTGCCAGCAGCTTAGGTTCCGGACAGGGTTTCAGTCAGCCCCAGCATTTT. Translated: CASSLGSGQGFSQPQHF.

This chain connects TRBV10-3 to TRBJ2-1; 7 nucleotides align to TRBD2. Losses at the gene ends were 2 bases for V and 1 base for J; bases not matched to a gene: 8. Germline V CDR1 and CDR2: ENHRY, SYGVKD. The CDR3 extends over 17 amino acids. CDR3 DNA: TGTGCCATCAGTGAGCTGGGCGGGGGAGATTCCTACAATGAGCAGTTCTTC. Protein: CAISELGGGDSYNEQFF.

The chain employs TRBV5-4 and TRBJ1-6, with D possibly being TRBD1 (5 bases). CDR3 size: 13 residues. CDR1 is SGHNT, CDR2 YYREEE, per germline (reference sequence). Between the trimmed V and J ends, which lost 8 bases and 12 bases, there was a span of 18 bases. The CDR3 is CASHRDDGRPLHF. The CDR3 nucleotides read TGTGCCAGTCACCGGGACGATGGGAGACCCCTCCACTTT.

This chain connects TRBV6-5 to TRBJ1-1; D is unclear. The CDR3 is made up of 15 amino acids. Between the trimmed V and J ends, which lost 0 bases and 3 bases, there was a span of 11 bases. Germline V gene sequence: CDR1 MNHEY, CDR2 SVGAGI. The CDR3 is CASSYSRSVDTEAFF. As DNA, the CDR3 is TGTGCCAGCAGTTACTCCAGGTCAGTGGACACTGAAGCTTTCTTT.

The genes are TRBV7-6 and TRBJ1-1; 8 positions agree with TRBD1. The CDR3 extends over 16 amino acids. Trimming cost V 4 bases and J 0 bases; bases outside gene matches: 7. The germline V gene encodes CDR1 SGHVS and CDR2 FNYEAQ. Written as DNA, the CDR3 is TGTGCCAGCAGCTCAGGACAGGGCAATATGAACACTGAAGCTTTCTTT. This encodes CASSSGQGNMNTEAFF.

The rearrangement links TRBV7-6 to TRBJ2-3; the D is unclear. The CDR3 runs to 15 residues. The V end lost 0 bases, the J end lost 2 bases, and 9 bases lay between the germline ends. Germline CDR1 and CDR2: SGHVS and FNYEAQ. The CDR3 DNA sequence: TGTGCCAGCAGCTTAGCATCCTCCCCCACAGATACGCAGTATTTT. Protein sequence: CASSLASSPTDTQYF.

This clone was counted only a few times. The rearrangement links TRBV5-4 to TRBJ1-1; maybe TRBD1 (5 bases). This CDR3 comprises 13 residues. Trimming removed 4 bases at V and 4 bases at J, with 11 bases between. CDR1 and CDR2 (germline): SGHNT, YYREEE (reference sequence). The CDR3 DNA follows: TGTGCCAGCAGCGATCCGAGGGGCACTGAAGCTTTCTTT. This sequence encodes CASSDPRGTEAFF.

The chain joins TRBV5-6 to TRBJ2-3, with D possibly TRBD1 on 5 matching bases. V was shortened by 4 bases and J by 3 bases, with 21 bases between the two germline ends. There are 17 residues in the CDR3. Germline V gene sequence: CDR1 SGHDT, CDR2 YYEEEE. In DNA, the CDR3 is TGTGCCAGCAGCCCCAATGGCAGGGCTTCAGGGACAGATACGCAGTATTTT. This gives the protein CASSPNGRASGTDTQYF.

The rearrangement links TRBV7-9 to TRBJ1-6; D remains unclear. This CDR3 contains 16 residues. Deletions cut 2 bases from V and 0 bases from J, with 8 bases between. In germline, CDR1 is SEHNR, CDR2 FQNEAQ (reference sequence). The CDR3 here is CASSLSGISYNSPLHF. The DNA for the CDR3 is TGTGCCAGCAGCTTATCCGGTATCTCCTATAATTCACCCCTCCACTTT.

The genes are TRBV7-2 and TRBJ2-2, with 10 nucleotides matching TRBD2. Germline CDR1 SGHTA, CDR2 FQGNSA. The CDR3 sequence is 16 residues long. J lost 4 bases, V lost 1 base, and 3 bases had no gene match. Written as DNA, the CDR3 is TGTGCCAGCAGCTTAGTGTCTAGCGGGGGCACCGGGGAGCTGTTTTTT. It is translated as CASSLVSSGGTGELFF.

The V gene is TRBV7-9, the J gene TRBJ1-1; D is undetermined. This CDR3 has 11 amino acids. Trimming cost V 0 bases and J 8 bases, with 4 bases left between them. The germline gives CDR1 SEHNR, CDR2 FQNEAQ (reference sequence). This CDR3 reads CASSLAREAFF. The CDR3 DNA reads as TGTGCCAGCAGCTTAGCCCGGGAAGCTTTCTTT.

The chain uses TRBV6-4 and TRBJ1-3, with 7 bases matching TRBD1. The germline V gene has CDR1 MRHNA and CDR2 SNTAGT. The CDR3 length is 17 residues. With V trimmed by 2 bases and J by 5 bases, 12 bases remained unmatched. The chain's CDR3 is CASSDPLRQGQRNTIYF. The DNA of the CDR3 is TGTGCCAGCAGTGACCCGCTTCGACAGGGTCAGAGAAACACCATATATTTT.

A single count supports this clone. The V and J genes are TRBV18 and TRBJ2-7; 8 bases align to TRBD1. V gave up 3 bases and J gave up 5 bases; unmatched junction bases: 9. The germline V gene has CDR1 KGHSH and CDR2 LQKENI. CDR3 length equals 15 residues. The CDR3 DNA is TGTGCCAGCTCACCGGTCGGGACAGGAGTTCACGAGCAGTACGTC. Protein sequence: CASSPVGTGVHEQYV.

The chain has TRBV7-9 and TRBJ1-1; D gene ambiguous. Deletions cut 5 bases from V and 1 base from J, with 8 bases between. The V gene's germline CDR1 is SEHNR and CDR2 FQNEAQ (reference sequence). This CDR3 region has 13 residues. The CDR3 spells CASSPWGNTEAFF. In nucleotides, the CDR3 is TGTGCCAGCAGCCCATGGGGGAACACTGAAGCTTTCTTT.

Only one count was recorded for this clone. This CDR3 is CSVEDSGIQETQYF. For the CDR3, the DNA is TGCAGCGTTGAAGATAGCGGAATCCAAGAGACCCAGTACTTC. This chain connects TRBV29-1 to TRBJ2-5; D may be TRBD2 (6 bases). CDR1 is SQVTM and CDR2 is ANQGSEA in the germline V gene. Trimming pared 0 bases from V and 1 base from J, leaving 9 bases between. This CDR3 is 14 amino acids long.

The CDR3 DNA is TGTGCCAGCAGCTTCACAGGGGGCTCTTACAATGAGCAGTTCTTC. Amino acids: CASSFTGGSYNEQFF. The rearrangement uses TRBV7-6 and TRBJ2-1, with 9 bases that match TRBD1. After removal of 3 bases from V and 4 bases from J, the junction contained 4 bases not matched to a gene. CDR1 and CDR2 from the germline V gene are SGHVS and FNYEAQ. There are 15 residues in the CDR3.

CDR3 DNA: TGCGCCAGCAGCCCCGGGGTGTACGGATCACCCCTCCACTTT. It codes for CASSPGVYGSPLHF. The gene calls are TRBV5-1 and TRBJ1-6; D gene unclear. V lost 4 bases and J 10 bases, leaving 15 bases between the germline ends. This CDR3 is 14 amino acids long. CDR1 SGHRS and CDR2 YFSETQ come from the germline V gene. Using reference TRBV5-1 and TRBJ1-6 for the parts outside the CDR3, the full variable domain is KAGVTQTPRYLIKTRGQQVTLSCSPISGHRSVSWYQQTPGQGLQFLFEYFSETQRNKGNFPGRFSGRQFSNSRSEMNVSTLELGDSALYLCASSPGVYGSPLHFGNGTRLTVT.

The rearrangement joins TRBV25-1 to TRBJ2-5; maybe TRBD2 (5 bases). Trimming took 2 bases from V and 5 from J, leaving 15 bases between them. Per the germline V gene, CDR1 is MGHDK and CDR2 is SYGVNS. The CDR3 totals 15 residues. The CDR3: CASSERPREIETQYF. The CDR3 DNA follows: TGTGCCAGCAGTGAACGCCCGAGGGAGATCGAGACCCAGTACTTC.

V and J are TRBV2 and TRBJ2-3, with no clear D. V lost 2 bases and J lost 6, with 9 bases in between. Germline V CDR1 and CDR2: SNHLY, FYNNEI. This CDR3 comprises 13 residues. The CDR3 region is CASSENAGDTQYF. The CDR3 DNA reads TGTGCCAGCAGTGAAAACGCTGGGGATACGCAGTATTTT. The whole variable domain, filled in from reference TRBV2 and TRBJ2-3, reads EPEVTQTPSHQVTQMGQEVILRCVPISNHLYFYWYRQILGQKVEFLVSFYNNEISEKSEIFDDQFSVERPDGSNFTLKIRSTKLEDSAMYFCASSENAGDTQYFGPGTRLTVL.